The T cell receptor beta chain described here comes from a study of T cells after yellow fever vaccination (dated by TCRdb to about 2019). Background on the whole study: The SMART-Seq v4 Ultra Low Input RNA kit was used to prepare libraries from fractions with low cell numbers. Bulk TCR alpha and beta repertoires were sequenced longitudinally to track T-cell clones before and after primary and booster YFV17D yellow fever vaccination. Two healthy male donors, one aged 18 to 30 and one aged 30 to 40 years, made up the cohort. Bulk PBMC replicates and cell subsets were isolated from blood drawn at multiple timepoints before and after both primary and secondary immunization.

In the paper's terms, the treatment or condition label means: live attenuated yellow fever vaccine strain. Two biological replicates of bulk PBMCs were collected at each blood-draw timepoint. PBMCs were isolated from peripheral blood using a standard Ficoll-Paque protocol. TriZol was used to extract RNA from bulk PBMCs, CD4 and CD8 fractions, and dextramer-positive and dextramer-negative fractions. TCR cDNA was synthesized by 5'RACE template switching, through which a universal primer site and unique molecular identifiers were introduced. Priming for cDNA synthesis came from both the TCR alpha and TCR beta constant segments. Library amplification used two PCR steps, and the second PCR step added sample barcodes and sequencing adapters. Sequencing of libraries was performed on Illumina HiSeq 2500 (2x100 bp) or NovaSeq (2x150 bp). In the paper's pipeline: Reads were demultiplexed and collapsed into UMI consensus sequences with MIGEC, and V(D)J alignment was performed with MiXCR. Clonotypes responding to the vaccine were identified with edgeR on replicate PBMC samples, with the criteria of FDR below 0.01 and a log2 fold change above 5 up to day 15. CD4 or CD8 identity was assigned to each bulk clonotype according to whether the clonotype was present at higher abundance in the sequenced CD4 repertoire or the sequenced CD8 repertoire. The public reads were reprocessed in TCRdb via fastp at Q25 and MiXCR, keeping in-frame beta chains. Rows are combined by CDR3 protein, so each entry shows the most common genes and DNA. The V and J calls and clone size come from TCRdb's table, not from the authors' own analysis. The sample table lists 450,000 to 550,000 distinct CDR3 sequences, roughly 22% of them with a count of one. The leading ten clones occupy 15% to 20% of the sample.

Including cysteine and phenylalanine, the CDR3 has 14 amino acids. Only the CDR3 region is kept as DNA, spanning 42 bases read in frame from base 1. V and J are truncated by 2 bases and 1 base respectively, leaving an intervening sequence of 8 bases. From the germline V gene, CDR1 is SGHTA and CDR2 is FQGTGA. General conclusions and limits of the study: A small fraction of clonotypes appeared in both the CD4 and CD8 compartments, likely as a result of convergent recombination. Computational filtering was required because FACS-sorted repertoires could contain abundant contaminating clonotypes from the bulk population. Because the study included only a couple of donors, the extent to which the findings can be generalized is limited. Most clones expanded after primary vaccination (96% of CD4 and 88% of CD8) were re-detected after the booster, suggesting that broad memory maintenance occurred. The secondary T-cell response was weaker than the primary response but faster, peaking on day 5 instead of day 15.

Note on this clonotype: Its antigen target is currently unknown. The input lacks base qualities; no much larger clone sits a single base away.

The sample in question was PBMCs, obtained around 3 weeks after the first yellow fever vaccination. The sequence was obtained from a man younger than 35 who received the YFV17D yellow fever vaccine. This receptor chain uses TRBV7-3 and TRBJ1-1, with TRBD1 as a weak D call on 6 bases. The sequenced DNA is TGTGCCAGCAGCTTATGGGGGCCGAACACTGAAGCTTTCTTT. Its amino acids are CASSLWGPNTEAFF.